These 32 T cell receptor beta chains were all obtained from the same sample, sequenced in a study of T cell clonality in common variable immunodeficiency. Clones were sequenced by immunoSEQ multiplex PCR, and TCRdb holds only the in-frame ones, with some missing. This sample carries about 81,000 clones, none of them present only once. The sequenced sample consisted of peripheral blood mononuclear cells. Receptor source: a person between 18 and 69 years old in good health.

This clone has at least ten counts. The read finishes 3 residues shy of the CDR3 end, and the germline J gene is used to complete it. The chain has TRBV14 and TRBJ2-3; 7 bases align to TRBD1. This CDR3 has 16 amino acids. Germline trimming cut 0 bases from V and 2 bases from J; bases unmatched to any gene: 5. Per germline, CDR1 SGHDN and CDR2 FVKESK. The sequenced part of the CDR3 DNA is TGTGCCAGCAGCCAAGAGGACAGGTTTACCACAGATACG. Translated, it gives CASSQEDRFTTDT. The full CDR3 reads CASSQEDRFTTDTQYF.

This clone was recorded many times. The observed sequence ends 3 residues before the CDR3 terminus, with the missing tail filled in from the germline J gene. The chain links TRBV29-1 to TRBJ2-7; 8 bases line up with TRBD2. The J segment lost 2 bases and the V segment lost 6 bases, leaving 6 bases of the junction unmatched. In germline, CDR1 is SQVTM, CDR2 ANQGSEA. The CDR3 is 13 residues long. The sequenced part of the CDR3 DNA is TGCAGCGTACGGGGGGGCTTCCCCTACGAG. It yields the protein CSVRGGFPYE. The entire CDR3 sequence reads CSVRGGFPYEQYF.

This clone came up a few times. The CDR3 extends 3 residues past the end of the read, so its final part is completed from the germline J gene. V is TRBV18 and J is TRBJ2-7, with TRBD1 matching over 8 bases. The CDR3 sequence is 14 residues long. The V gene's germline CDR1 is KGHSH and CDR2 LQKENI. Trimming cost V 3 bases and J 6 bases; bases outside gene matches: 7. The CDR3 DNA, read in part, is TGTGCCAGCTCACCCGACAGGGGATCGAGCGAG. It specifies CASSPDRGSSE. The entire CDR3 protein reads CASSPDRGSSEQYF.

At least ten counts were recorded for this clone. With the read ending 3 residues before the CDR3 end, the germline J gene is used to fill in that end. The chain has TRBV20-1 and TRBJ1-2; TRBD1 matches 7 bases. In germline, CDR1 is DFQATT, CDR2 SNEGSKA (reference sequence). The V and J ends lost 7 bases and 5 bases, in that order; junction bases with no gene match: 7. The length of the CDR3 is 12 residues. The sequenced CDR3 bases are TGCAGTGGAGAGGACAGGATTTATGGC. This sequence encodes CSGEDRIYG. The entire CDR3 protein is CSGEDRIYGYTF.

This clone has at least ten counts. The read is 3 residues too short to cover the CDR3 end, so that end is filled in from the germline J gene. The chain combines TRBV11-2 with TRBJ1-3; 8 bases are shared with TRBD1. Germline trimming cut 6 bases from V and 4 bases from J; bases unmatched to any gene: 5. CDR1 and CDR2 (germline): SGHAT, FQNNGV. The CDR3 length is 14 residues. The part of the CDR3 DNA that was read is TGTGCCAGCAGTCCGGACAGGGCCGGAAACACC. This translates into CASSPDRAGNT. The full CDR3 reads CASSPDRAGNTIYF.

The table lists this clone with many counts. CDR3 DNA (partial): TGCGCCAGCACCTTAGCGGGAGGGGCGCTAGGTGAG. Translation gives CASTLAGGALGE. Given in full, the CDR3 is CASTLAGGALGEQFF. The chain employs TRBV5-1 and TRBJ2-1, with 11 positions matching TRBD2. Coverage ceases 3 residues before the CDR3 finishes, and the germline J gene fills in the end. CDR3 length equals 15 residues. From germline, CDR1 is SGHRS and CDR2 YFSETQ. J lost 9 bases, V lost 6 bases, and 11 bases had no gene match.

This clone was seen ten or more times. This CDR3 reads CASSSVVRVNTDTQYF. The part of the CDR3 DNA that was read is TGTGCCAGCAGTTCCGTCGTAAGGGTGAACACAGATACG. This chain joins TRBV6-2 or TRBV6-3 and TRBJ2-3; D gene unclear. Coverage ceases 3 residues before the CDR3 finishes, and the germline J gene fills in the end. The ends were cut back, 4 bases at V and 2 bases at J, with 16 bases in the middle. Germline V CDR1 and CDR2: MNHEY, SVGEGT. CDR3 length: 16 residues.

The sample holds many counts of this clone. With the read ending 3 residues before the CDR3 end, the germline J gene is used to fill in that end. This chain uses TRBV20-1 with TRBJ1-2; 8 nucleotides agree with TRBD1. The CDR3 has 13 residues. J was trimmed by 5 bases and V by 6 bases; bases with no gene match: 8. Germline V gene sequence: CDR1 DFQATT, CDR2 SNEGSKA (reference sequence). The CDR3 sequence is CSAPDRVEYGYTF. CDR3 bases read: TGCAGTGCGCCGGACAGGGTAGAATATGGC.

This clone was counted at least ten times. The part of the CDR3 DNA that was read is TGTGCCAGTAGTACCGTGAGTGGCAACACTGAA. It codes for CASSTVSGNTE. The whole CDR3 protein reads CASSTVSGNTEAFF. This sequence joins TRBV19 and TRBJ1-1; D unclear. With the read ending 3 residues before the CDR3 end, the germline J gene is used to fill in that end. The CDR3 sequence is 14 residues long. The germline gives CDR1 LNHDA, CDR2 SQIVND (reference sequence). V lost 4 bases to trimming and J lost 2 bases, with 11 bases between them.

This clone was found many times. Coverage ceases 3 residues before the CDR3 finishes, and the germline J gene fills in the end. The V call is TRBV7-2, the J call TRBJ2-7, with 7 nucleotides matching TRBD1. The J segment lost 3 bases and the V segment lost 5 bases, leaving 10 bases of the junction unmatched. This CDR3 has 15 amino acids. Germline V gives CDR1 SGHTA, CDR2 FQGNSA. The part of the CDR3 DNA that was read is TGTGCCAGCAGCGTGCTCGGCAGGGGGAACTACGAG. This gives the protein CASSVLGRGNYE. In full, the CDR3 is CASSVLGRGNYEQYF.

In this sample, this clone turned up many times. The sequenced fragment ends 3 residues before the CDR3 boundary, so the rest is inferred from the germline J gene. The V gene is TRBV28, the J gene TRBJ2-1, with TRBD2 matching 7 bases. The germline V gene encodes CDR1 MDHEN and CDR2 SYDVKM. V lost 5 bases, J lost 0 bases, and 4 bases stayed unmatched. CDR3 length: 15 amino acids. The CDR3 sequence: CASSPLARSYNEQFF. The sequenced part of the CDR3 DNA is TGTGCCAGCAGTCCACTAGCGCGCTCCTACAATGAG.

This clone was found many times. A much bigger clone sits one base away, suggesting this may be a read error. The read finishes 3 residues shy of the CDR3 end, and the germline J gene is used to complete it. This sequence joins TRBV10-3 and TRBJ1-4; D is unclear. Germline CDR1 and CDR2: ENHRY and SYGVKD. The CDR3 is 14 residues long. The CDR3 bases that were read are TGTGTCATCAGTGGTAGACACCCTGATGAAAAA. Amino acid sequence: CVISGRHPDEK. The whole CDR3 reads CVISGRHPDEKLFF.

Ten or more counts support this clone. The CDR3 goes on 3 residues after the read ends, and that part is filled in from the germline J gene. This chain connects TRBV30 to TRBJ1-3, with 9 bases that match TRBD1. The CDR3 totals 15 residues. V dropped 5 bases and J dropped 4; count of bases not matched to a gene: 9. CDR1 is GTSNPN and CDR2 is SVGIG in the germline V gene (reference sequence). CDR3 loop: CAWVVGQGYGNTIYF. The covered CDR3 bases are TGTGCCTGGGTTGTGGGACAGGGTTACGGAAACACC.

This clone was seen many times. The read comes to an end 3 residues before the CDR3 does, leaving the germline J gene to fill in the end. The rearrangement links TRBV20-1 to TRBJ2-1; TRBD2 matches at 9 bases. The CDR3 extends over 13 amino acids. V shed 5 bases, J shed 3 bases, and the junction held 2 bases outside the gene matches. Germline V gives CDR1 DFQATT, CDR2 SNEGSKA (reference sequence). The part of the CDR3 DNA that was read is TGCAGTGCTGGACTAGCGTACTACAATGAG. This translates into CSAGLAYYNE. The whole CDR3 region reads CSAGLAYYNEQFF.

This clone was seen repeatedly, ten times or more. The read ends 3 residues early relative to the CDR3; the germline J gene fills the gap. V and J are TRBV20-1 and TRBJ1-2; 8 bases align to TRBD1. Germline CDR1 is DFQATT and CDR2 is SNEGSKA (reference sequence). V was pared by 5 bases and J by 3 bases, with 5 bases of the junction left unmatched. The CDR3 covers 13 residues. The CDR3 here is CSALSTGDYGYTF. Partial CDR3 DNA: TGCAGTGCTCTCTCGACAGGGGACTATGGC.

This clone was counted ten times or more. Read coverage stops 3 residues before the CDR3 terminus; the germline J gene supplies the remainder. This chain links TRBV12-3 or TRBV12-4 with TRBJ2-5; 9 bases are a match to TRBD2. The V gene end was trimmed by 3 bases and the J gene end by 4 bases; junction bases not matched to a gene: 9. This CDR3 is built from 16 residues. The CDR3 sequence is CASSFKAGGFLETQYF. CDR3 DNA (partial): TGTGCCAGCAGTTTTAAGGCGGGAGGGTTTTTAGAGACC.

The sample holds many counts of this clone. The read terminates 3 residues before the CDR3 end, so the remaining end is supplied by the germline J gene. The V gene is TRBV19, the J gene TRBJ2-7, with 10 bases fitting TRBD1. The CDR3 sequence is 15 residues long. CDR1 and CDR2 from the germline V gene are LNHDA and SQIVND (reference sequence). Trimming cost V 5 bases and J 2 bases; bases outside gene matches: 6. The CDR3 DNA, read in part, is TGTGCCAGTAGTGTATCCGGGACAGGGGCCTACGAG. It is translated as CASSVSGTGAYE. The full CDR3 protein reads CASSVSGTGAYEQYF.

This clone was recorded many times. Sequencing ends 3 residues short of the CDR3 end; the germline J gene provides the rest. The V and J genes are TRBV20-1 and TRBJ2-1, with TRBD2 matching over 11 bases. Germline CDR1 and CDR2: DFQATT and SNEGSKA (reference sequence). V lost 4 bases to trimming and J lost 6 bases; unmatched junction nucleotides: 5. This CDR3 has 14 residues. CDR3 sequence: CSANSGRAGNEQFF. Partial CDR3 DNA: TGCAGTGCTAATAGCGGGAGGGCAGGCAATGAG.

The table lists this clone with many counts. The CDR3 end is not reached by the read, which stops 3 residues before it; the germline J gene fills it in. The chain couples TRBV30 to TRBJ2-7, with 10 bases identical to TRBD1. Unmatched junction bases numbered 3, after V lost 5 bases and J lost 2 bases. Germline-derived CDR1 and CDR2 are GTSNPN and SVGIG (reference sequence). This CDR3 contains 13 residues. The CDR3 region is CAWGGTGAYEQYF. The covered CDR3 bases are TGTGCCTGGGGGGGGACAGGGGCCTACGAG. The variable domain in full, completed from reference TRBV30 and TRBJ2-7, reads SQTIHQWPATLVQPVGSPLSLECTVEGTSNPNLYWYRQAAGRGLQLLFYSVGIGQISSEVPQNLSASRPQDRQFILSSKKLLLSDSGFYLCAWGGTGAYEQYFGPGTRLTVT.

This clone appeared many times. Read data end 3 residues before the CDR3 end; the end is taken from the germline J gene. The rearrangement links TRBV7-9 to TRBJ2-1; the match to TRBD1 covers 8 bases. Per germline, CDR1 SEHNR and CDR2 FQNEAQ (reference sequence). This CDR3 spans 13 amino acids. With V trimmed by 5 bases and J by 8 bases, 5 bases remained unmatched. CDR3 DNA, as far as it was read: TGTGCCAGCAGCCCACGACAGGGGCATGAG. Protein sequence: CASSPRQGHE. The entire CDR3 sequence reads CASSPRQGHEQFF. The full variable domain, in which reference TRBV7-9 and TRBJ2-1 provide the parts outside the CDR3, is DTGVSQNPRHKITKRGQNVTFRCDPISEHNRLYWYRQTLGQGPEFLTYFQNEAQLEKSRLLSDRFSAERPKGSFSTLEIQRTEQGDSAMYLCASSPRQGHEQFFGPGTRLTVL.

This clone was seen at least ten times. The observed sequence ends 3 residues before the CDR3 terminus, with the missing tail filled in from the germline J gene. This rearrangement joins TRBV5-4 to TRBJ1-6; 9 bases agree with TRBD1. V lost 5 bases and J lost 8; bases outside the gene matches: 11. The CDR3 sequence is 16 residues long. Germline V gene lookup returns CDR1 SGHNT and CDR2 YYREEE (reference sequence). CDR3 DNA, as far as it was read: TGTGCCAGCAGTTTGTGGGGACAGGGTCTTTATTCACCC. It yields the protein CASSLWGQGLYSP. The entire CDR3 reads CASSLWGQGLYSPLHF.

This clone has more than one count but fewer than ten. The read ends 3 residues shy of where the CDR3 ends; the end is completed using the germline J gene. The rearrangement links TRBV30 to TRBJ1-2; D gene uncertain. The CDR3 sequence is 12 residues long. CDR1 and CDR2 from the germline V gene are GTSNPN and SVGIG (reference sequence). The covered CDR3 bases are TGTGCCTTTCGCTGGACTTTCTACGAC. Its translation: CAFRWTFYD. Given in full, the CDR3 is CAFRWTFYDYTF.

This clone was detected many times. The CDR3 extends 3 residues past the end of the read, so its final part is completed from the germline J gene. The genes are TRBV19 and TRBJ1-2; unclear D gene. The CDR3 is 11 residues long. CDR1 and CDR2 (germline): LNHDA, SQIVND (reference sequence). The V gene lost 4 bases and the J gene lost 2 bases, with 2 bases spanning the gap. This chain's CDR3 is CASSTNYGYTF. The part of the CDR3 DNA that was read is TGTGCCAGTAGTACGAACTATGGC.

This clone was seen repeatedly, ten times or more. The CDR3 end is not reached by the read, which stops 3 residues before it; the germline J gene fills it in. This sequence joins TRBV7-3 and TRBJ1-3; 9 bases match TRBD1. This CDR3 has 15 residues. CDR1 is SGHTA and CDR2 is FQGTGA in the germline V gene. The ends lost 4 bases at V and 2 bases at J; junction bases unmatched: 3. The CDR3 sequence is CASSSNRGPGNTIYF. The DNA read from the CDR3 is TGTGCCAGCAGCTCTAACAGGGGGCCTGGAAACACC. The full variable domain, its missing parts supplied by reference TRBV7-3 and TRBJ1-3, is GAGVSQTPSNKVTEKGKYVELRCDPISGHTALYWYRQSLGQGPEFLIYFQGTGAADDSGLPNDRFFAVRPEGSVSTLKIQRTERGDSAVYLCASSSNRGPGNTIYFGEGSWLTVV.

This clone has at least ten counts. The read is 3 residues too short to cover the CDR3 end, so that end is filled in from the germline J gene. The chain joins TRBV2 to TRBJ2-2; 7 nucleotides line up with TRBD1. Germline V CDR1 and CDR2: SNHLY, FYNNEI. The CDR3 is 14 residues long. V lost 5 bases to trimming and J lost 8 bases; unmatched junction nucleotides: 8. CDR3 sequence reads: CASSFKTGSGELFF. The covered CDR3 bases are TGTGCCAGCAGTTTTAAGACAGGGTCTGGGGAG.

This clone appeared many times. The CDR3 goes on 3 residues after the read ends, and that part is filled in from the germline J gene. The chain links TRBV11-2 to TRBJ2-7; D gene uncertain. The V end lost 5 bases, the J end lost 2 bases, and 16 bases lay between the germline ends. Germline V gene sequence: CDR1 SGHAT, CDR2 FQNNGV. This CDR3 comprises 15 residues. CDR3 region: CASSPTSRRAYEQYF. CDR3 bases read: TGTGCCAGCAGCCCCACCTCCAGGAGAGCCTACGAG.

The sample holds many counts of this clone. Compared with germline, one end of the junction differs, possibly owing to a read error. The read ends 3 residues before the CDR3 terminus; that terminus is restored from the germline J gene. The V call is TRBV7-1, the J call TRBJ2-1; weak D call: TRBD2 (5 bases). TRBV7-1 falls under the ORF class, with uncertain function. CDR3 length: 19 amino acids. The sequenced CDR3 bases are TGTGCCAGCAGCCCAGCCCCCGGACTGGGAAGGAGCTCCTACAATGAG. Its translation is CASSPAPGLGRSSYNE. The complete CDR3 sequence is CASSPAPGLGRSSYNEQFF.

There are many counts of this clone. The sequenced fragment ends 3 residues before the CDR3 boundary, so the rest is inferred from the germline J gene. The chain carries TRBV19 and TRBJ2-3; D remains unclear. The CDR3 loop spans 13 amino acids. Trimming removed 3 bases from V and 4 bases from J, with 8 bases in between. Germline CDR1 and CDR2: LNHDA and SQIVND (reference sequence). This CDR3 reads CASSMVASDTQYF. The covered CDR3 bases are TGTGCCAGTAGTATGGTAGCCTCAGATACG.

This clone has ten or more counts. The read ends 3 residues shy of where the CDR3 ends; the end is completed using the germline J gene. J is TRBJ2-3 and V is TRBV7-3, with a tentative D call TRBD2 (5 bases). V lost 3 bases and J lost 4, with 8 bases in between. This CDR3 has 13 residues. The V gene's germline CDR1 is SGHTA and CDR2 FQGTGA. The CDR3 is CASSFGVPDTQYF. The covered CDR3 bases are TGTGCCAGCAGCTTCGGGGTCCCAGATACG.

This clone has at least ten counts. The DNA ends 3 residues before the CDR3 does, and the rest of the CDR3 is filled in from the germline J gene. The chain employs TRBV7-8 and TRBJ2-1, with D perhaps given as TRBD1 or TRBD2 (5 bases each). Trimming stripped 7 bases from V and 5 bases from J, with 15 bases between. This CDR3 is 14 amino acids long. The germline V gene has CDR1 SGHVS and CDR2 FQNEAQ. The covered CDR3 bases are TGTGCCAGCACCTCCCGAGGGGCGAACAATGAG. Translated: CASTSRGANNE. The full CDR3 protein is CASTSRGANNEQFF. Variable domain in full (rest from reference TRBV7-8 and TRBJ2-1): GAGVSQSPRYKVAKRGQDVALRCDPISGHVSLFWYQQALGQGPEFLTYFQNEAQLDKSGLPSDRFFAERPEGSVSTLKIQRTQQEDSAVYLCASTSRGANNEQFFGPGTRLTVL.

This clone was picked up many times. The read gets to within 3 residues of the CDR3 end, and the germline J gene fills in the rest. This sequence joins TRBV7-8 and TRBJ2-5, with 8 positions matching TRBD2. The CDR3 totals 16 residues. V was pared by 4 bases and J by 5 bases, with 12 bases of the junction left unmatched. Germline lookup yields CDR1 SGHVS and CDR2 FQNEAQ. Partial CDR3 DNA: TGTGCCAGCAGCTCACAACTAGCGGAGGGTGAGGAGACC. As protein: CASSSQLAEGEET. Given in full, the CDR3 is CASSSQLAEGEETQYF.

As concerns this clone: The CDR3 goes on 3 residues after the read ends, and that part is filled in from the germline J gene. The V call is TRBV29-1, the J call TRBJ1-2, with 9 bases that match TRBD1. Germline loops: CDR1 SQVTM, CDR2 ANQGSEA. Losses at the gene ends were 0 bases for V and 4 bases for J; bases not matched to a gene: 3. This CDR3 spans 14 amino acids. CDR3: CSVEDWTGVYGYTF. CDR3 DNA (partial): TGCAGCGTTGAAGACTGGACAGGGGTCTATGGC.